The T cell receptor beta chain under discussion was sequenced for a study of blood T cell repertoires in COVID-19. Overall study context: Samples of COVID-19 (acute and convalescent) were obtained from the United States, Italy and Spain.

The repertoire was sequenced with immunoSEQ multiplex PCR; TCRdb's copy has only in-frame clones and lacks some. The sample gives 300,000 to 400,000 clones, about 89% of which show up once; around 3% is in the top ten. The germline V gene encodes CDR1 SEHNR and CDR2 FQNEAQ (reference sequence). V was shortened by 1 base and J by 4 bases, with 8 bases between the two germline ends. The CDR3 sequence is 14 residues long. Sequences were obtained from peripheral blood. This TCR was recovered from a woman between 25 and 40 years old with COVID-19, enrolled during active disease. The rearrangement joins TRBV7-9 to TRBJ1-5; D gene ambiguous. CDR3 sequence (DNA): TGTGCCAGCAGCTTAGGAGGCTATAATCAGCCCCAGCATTTT. Residues: CASSLGGYNQPQHF.